This is a list of T cell receptor beta chains from one sample in a study of T-cell reconstitution after alpha-beta-depleted transplantation in children. Via MiXCR, TCRdb re-called the PCR reads, giving one row per CDR3 protein. The sample has about 640,000 distinct CDR3 sequences, around a sixth seen once. The material sequenced was PBMCs from the stem cell graft donor, taken from the stem cell graft. The origin of the receptors is a human donor who donated a stem cell graft to a child with acute myeloid leukemia. CDR3s include the opening cysteine and the closing phenylalanine or tryptophan. The D gene is left open where the match is weak. The size field is filled for only some rows; it gives once, few, many or a size class.

clone size,J gene,D gene,V gene,CDR3 protein,CDR3 DNA
few,TRBJ2-1,TRBD2,TRBV20-1,CSASPTSGGPDNEQFF,TGCAGTGCTAGCCCGACTAGCGGGGGCCCTGACAATGAGCAGTTCTTC
many,TRBJ2-1,TRBD2,TRBV6-1,CASSGLAPYNEQFF,TGTGCCAGCAGTGGACTAGCGCCCTACAATGAGCAGTTCTTC
-,TRBJ2-2,-,TRBV7-7,CASSLAAAGNHGELFF,TGTGCCAGCAGCTTAGCCGCGGCAGGGAATCACGGGGAGCTGTTTTTT
many,TRBJ1-5,-,TRBV4-3,CASSQDENRNQPQHF,TGCGCCAGCAGCCAAGATGAAAATCGGAATCAGCCCCAGCATTTT
many,TRBJ1-1,-,TRBV29-1,CSGARVNTEAFF,TGCAGCGGTGCCAGGGTGAACACTGAAGCTTTCTTT
many,TRBJ1-2,-,TRBV6-1,CASRREGQVYGYTF,TGTGCCAGCAGGAGGGAGGGACAAGTCTATGGCTACACCTTC
few,TRBJ1-3,-,TRBV21-1,CASFRQSRITGNTIYF,TGTGCCAGCTTTCGGCAATCTAGGATCACTGGAAACACCATATATTTT
many,TRBJ2-2,-,TRBV7-2,CASSPNALIGELFF,TGTGCCAGCAGCCCCAACGCACTGATCGGGGAGCTGTTTTTT
few,TRBJ2-3,-,TRBV29-1,CSIEPESTDTQYF,TGCAGCATCGAACCGGAAAGCACAGATACGCAGTATTTT
-,TRBJ1-1,-,TRBV7-2,CASSIFYSGRGAFF,TGTGCCAGCAGCATATTCTACTCGGGCAGAGGAGCTTTCTTT
-,TRBJ2-3,TRBD1,TRBV24-1,CATRARTGGTDTQYF,TGTGCCACCAGGGCCCGGACAGGAGGCACAGATACGCAGTATTTT
few,TRBJ2-2,-,TRBV7-3,CASSLSPPGKGELFF,TGTGCCAGCAGCTTAAGCCCCCCGGGGAAGGGGGAGCTGTTTTTT
few,TRBJ2-7,-,TRBV5-6,CASSLGQGLEQYF,TGTGCCAGCAGCTTGGGGCAGGGGCTCGAGCAGTACTTC
few,TRBJ1-1,-,TRBV7-2,CASSSGSHMNTEAFF,TGTGCCAGCAGCTCGGGGAGCCACATGAACACTGAAGCTTTCTTT